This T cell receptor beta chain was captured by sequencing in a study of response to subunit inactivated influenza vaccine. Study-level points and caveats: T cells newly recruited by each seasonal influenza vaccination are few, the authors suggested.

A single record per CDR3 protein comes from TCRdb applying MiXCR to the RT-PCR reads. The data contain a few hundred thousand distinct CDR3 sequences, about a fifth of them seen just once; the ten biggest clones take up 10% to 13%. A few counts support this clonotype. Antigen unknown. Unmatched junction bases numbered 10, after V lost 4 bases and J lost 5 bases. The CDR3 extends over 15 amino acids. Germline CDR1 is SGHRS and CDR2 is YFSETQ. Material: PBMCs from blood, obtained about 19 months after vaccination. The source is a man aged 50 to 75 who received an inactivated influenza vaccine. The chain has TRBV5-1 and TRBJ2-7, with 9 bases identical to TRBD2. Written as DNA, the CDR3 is TGCGCCAGCAGCGGCTCCGGGACTAGCAATCACGAGCAGTACTTC. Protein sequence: CASSGSGTSNHEQYF.